This T cell receptor (beta chain) appears in the sequencing data of a study of blood T cell repertoires in COVID-19. Across the study: The analysed material was cDNA or gDNA that came from T cells, B-cell-depleted T cells, or PBMCs.

Germline assignment: CDR1 SNHLY and CDR2 FYNNEI. CDR3 length equals 14 residues. V trimming: 8 bases; J trimming: 9 bases; junction bases outside the gene matches: 12. Original methodology: Nucleated cell number was recorded as an estimate derived from reference gene primer amplification. This table comes from immunoSEQ multiplex PCR, and its TCRdb copy is limited to in-frame clones, with some not included. V and J calls and clone size are given by that table; D and trimming were obtained from the DNA. The sample includes 140,000 or so clones, approximately 92% of them seen just once. The V call is TRBV2, the J call TRBJ2-1; 8 bases align to TRBD1. This sequence was found in a woman aged 55-69 years with active COVID-19. Sequenced sample: peripheral blood. This chain's CDR3 is CASLVATGVPEQFF. The CDR3 coding sequence is TGTGCCAGCTTGGTTGCGACAGGGGTTCCTGAGCAGTTCTTC.